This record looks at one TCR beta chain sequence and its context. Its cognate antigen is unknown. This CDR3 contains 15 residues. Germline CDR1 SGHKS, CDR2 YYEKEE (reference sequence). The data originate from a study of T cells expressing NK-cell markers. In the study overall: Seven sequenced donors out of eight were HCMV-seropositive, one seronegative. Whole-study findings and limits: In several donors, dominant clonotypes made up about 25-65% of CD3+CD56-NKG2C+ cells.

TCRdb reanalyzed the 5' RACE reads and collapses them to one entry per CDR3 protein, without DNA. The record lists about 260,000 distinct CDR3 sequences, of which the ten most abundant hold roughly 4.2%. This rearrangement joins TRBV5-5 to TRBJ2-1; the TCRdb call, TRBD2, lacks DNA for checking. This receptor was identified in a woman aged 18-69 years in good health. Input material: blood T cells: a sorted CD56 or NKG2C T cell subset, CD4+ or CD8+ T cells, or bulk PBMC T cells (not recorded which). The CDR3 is CASSFVLAGYNEQFF.